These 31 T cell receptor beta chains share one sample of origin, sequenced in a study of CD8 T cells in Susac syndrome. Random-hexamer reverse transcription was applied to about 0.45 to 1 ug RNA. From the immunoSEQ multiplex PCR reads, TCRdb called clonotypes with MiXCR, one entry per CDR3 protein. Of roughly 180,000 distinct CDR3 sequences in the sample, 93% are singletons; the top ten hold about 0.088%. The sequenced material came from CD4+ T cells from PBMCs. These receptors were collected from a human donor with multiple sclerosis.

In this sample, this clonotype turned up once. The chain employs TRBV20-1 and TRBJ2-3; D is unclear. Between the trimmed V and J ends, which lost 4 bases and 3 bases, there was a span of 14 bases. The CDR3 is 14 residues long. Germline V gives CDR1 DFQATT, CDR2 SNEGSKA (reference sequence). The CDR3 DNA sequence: TGCAGTGCTATGAGGCTGGAGAGAACAGATACGCAGTATTTT. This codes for CSAMRLERTDTQYF.

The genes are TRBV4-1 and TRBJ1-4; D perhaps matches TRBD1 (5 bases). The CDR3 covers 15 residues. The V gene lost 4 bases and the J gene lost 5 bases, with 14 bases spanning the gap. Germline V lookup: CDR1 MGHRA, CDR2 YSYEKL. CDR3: CASSPNGRGNEKLFF. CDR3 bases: TGCGCCAGCAGCCCGAATGGGCGGGGGAATGAAAAACTGTTTTTT.

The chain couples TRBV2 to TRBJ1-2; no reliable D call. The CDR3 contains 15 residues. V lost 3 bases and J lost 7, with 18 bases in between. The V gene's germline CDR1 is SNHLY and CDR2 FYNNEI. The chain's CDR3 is CASSDPRVPARGYTF. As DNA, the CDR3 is TGTGCCAGCAGTGACCCCCGGGTTCCCGCGCGTGGCTACACCTTC.

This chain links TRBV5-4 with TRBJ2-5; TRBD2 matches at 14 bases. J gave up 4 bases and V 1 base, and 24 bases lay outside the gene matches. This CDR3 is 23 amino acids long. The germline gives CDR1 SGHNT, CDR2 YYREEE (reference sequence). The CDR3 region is CASSLWGRREPGLAGAGRETQYF. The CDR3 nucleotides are TGTGCCAGCAGCTTGTGGGGCCGCAGGGAGCCGGGACTAGCGGGAGCGGGTAGAGAGACCCAGTACTTC.

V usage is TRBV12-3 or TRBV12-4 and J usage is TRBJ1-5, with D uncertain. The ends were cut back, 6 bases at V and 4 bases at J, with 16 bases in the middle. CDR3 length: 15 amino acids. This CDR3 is CASRPHDLQNQPQHF. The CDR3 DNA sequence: TGTGCCAGCAGACCTCATGACTTACAGAATCAGCCCCAGCATTTT.

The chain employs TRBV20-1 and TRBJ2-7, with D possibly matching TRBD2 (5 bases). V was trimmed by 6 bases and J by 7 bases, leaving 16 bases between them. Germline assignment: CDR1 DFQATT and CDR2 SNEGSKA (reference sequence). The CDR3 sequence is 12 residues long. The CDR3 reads CSAAAGSSEQYF. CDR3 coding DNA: TGCAGTGCCGCGGCGGGTTCCTCGGAGCAGTACTTC.

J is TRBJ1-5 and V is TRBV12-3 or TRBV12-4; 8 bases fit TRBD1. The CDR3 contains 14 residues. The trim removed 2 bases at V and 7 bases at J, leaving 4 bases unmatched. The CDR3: CASSLSGGGQPQHF. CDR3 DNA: TGTGCCAGCAGTTTATCAGGGGGCGGGCAGCCCCAGCATTTT.

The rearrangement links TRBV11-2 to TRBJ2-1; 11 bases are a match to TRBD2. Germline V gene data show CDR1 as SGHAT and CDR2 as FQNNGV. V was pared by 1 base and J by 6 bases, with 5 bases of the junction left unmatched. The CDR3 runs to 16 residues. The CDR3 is CASSLVGLAGGNEQFF. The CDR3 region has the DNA TGTGCCAGCAGCTTAGTTGGGCTAGCGGGAGGCAATGAGCAGTTCTTC. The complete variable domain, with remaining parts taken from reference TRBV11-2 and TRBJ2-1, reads EAGVAQSPRYKIIEKRQSVAFWCNPISGHATLYWYQQILGQGPKLLIQFQNNGVVDDSQLPKDRFSAERLKGVDSTLKIQPAKLEDSAVYLCASSLVGLAGGNEQFFGPGTRLTVL.

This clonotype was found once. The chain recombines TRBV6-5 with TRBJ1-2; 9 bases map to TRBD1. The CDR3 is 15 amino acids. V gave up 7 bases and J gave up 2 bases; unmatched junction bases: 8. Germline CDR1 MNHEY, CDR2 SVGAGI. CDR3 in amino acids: CASIPGGQGNYGYTF. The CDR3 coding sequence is TGTGCCAGCATCCCCGGGGGACAGGGCAACTATGGCTACACCTTC.

The CDR3 DNA reads as TGTGCCAGCAGCCATTCCCAGCTGAACACTGAAGCTTTCTTT. Translated, it gives CASSHSQLNTEAFF. V is TRBV14 and J is TRBJ1-1, with unresolved D. V dropped 3 bases and J dropped 0 bases, with 8 bases sitting between them. There are 14 residues in the CDR3. Germline CDR1 is SGHDN and CDR2 is FVKESK.

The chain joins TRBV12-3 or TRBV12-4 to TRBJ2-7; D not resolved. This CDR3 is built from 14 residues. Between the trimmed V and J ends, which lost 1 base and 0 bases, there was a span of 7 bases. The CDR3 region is CASSLGTFSYEQYF. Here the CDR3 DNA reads TGTGCCAGCAGTTTAGGAACTTTCTCCTACGAGCAGTACTTC.

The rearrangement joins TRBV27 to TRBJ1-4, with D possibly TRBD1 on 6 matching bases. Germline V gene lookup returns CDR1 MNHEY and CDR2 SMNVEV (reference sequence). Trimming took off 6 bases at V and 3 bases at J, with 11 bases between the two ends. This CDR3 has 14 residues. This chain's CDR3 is CASRLQGANEKLFF. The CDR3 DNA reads TGTGCCAGCAGGTTACAGGGTGCTAATGAAAAACTGTTTTTT.

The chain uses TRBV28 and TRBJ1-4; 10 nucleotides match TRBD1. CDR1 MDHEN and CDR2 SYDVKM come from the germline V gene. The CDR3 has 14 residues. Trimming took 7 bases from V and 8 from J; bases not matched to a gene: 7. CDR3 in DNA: TGTGCCAGCAAAGGGGACAGGGGCTCGGAAAAACTGTTTTTT. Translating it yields CASKGDRGSEKLFF.

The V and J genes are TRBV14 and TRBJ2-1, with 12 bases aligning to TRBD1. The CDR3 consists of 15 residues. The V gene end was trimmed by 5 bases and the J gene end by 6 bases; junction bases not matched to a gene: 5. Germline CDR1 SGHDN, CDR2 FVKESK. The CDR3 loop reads CASSSGTGGFNEQFF. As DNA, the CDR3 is TGTGCCAGCAGCTCCGGGACAGGGGGCTTCAATGAGCAGTTCTTC.

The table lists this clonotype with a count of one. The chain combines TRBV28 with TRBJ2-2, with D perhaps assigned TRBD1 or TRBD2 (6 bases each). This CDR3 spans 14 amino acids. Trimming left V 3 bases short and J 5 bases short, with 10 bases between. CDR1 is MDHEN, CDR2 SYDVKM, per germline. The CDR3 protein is CASSLGGQTGELFF. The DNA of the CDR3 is TGTGCCAGCAGTTTGGGGGGCCAAACCGGGGAGCTGTTTTTT. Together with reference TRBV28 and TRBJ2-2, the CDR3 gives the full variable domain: DVKVTQSSRYLVKRTGEKVFLECVQDMDHENMFWYRQDPGLGLRLIYFSYDVKMKEKGDIPEGYSVSREKKERFSLILESASTNQTSMYLCASSLGGQTGELFFGEGSRLTVL.

CDR3 in amino acids: CASSPRRGLRETQYF. In DNA form, the CDR3 reads TGTGCCAGCAGCCCGCGCAGGGGCCTTCGTGAGACCCAGTACTTC. This chain links TRBV7-9 with TRBJ2-5, with a possible D match to TRBD1 (6 bases). Looked up from germline, CDR1 is SEHNR and CDR2 is FQNEAQ (reference sequence). The CDR3 contains 15 residues. V was clipped by 5 bases and J by 5 bases, with 18 bases between them. The full variable domain, rest sourced from reference TRBV7-9 and TRBJ2-5, is DTGVSQNPRHKITKRGQNVTFRCDPISEHNRLYWYRQTLGQGPEFLTYFQNEAQLEKSRLLSDRFSAERPKGSFSTLEIQRTEQGDSAMYLCASSPRRGLRETQYFGPGTRLLVL.

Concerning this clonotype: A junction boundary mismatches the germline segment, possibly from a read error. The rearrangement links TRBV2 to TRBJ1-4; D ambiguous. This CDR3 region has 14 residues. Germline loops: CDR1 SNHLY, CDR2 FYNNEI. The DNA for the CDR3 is TGTGCCAGCAGTGAAAGGACTGGTAATGAAAAAATGTTTTTT. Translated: CASSERTGNEKMFF.

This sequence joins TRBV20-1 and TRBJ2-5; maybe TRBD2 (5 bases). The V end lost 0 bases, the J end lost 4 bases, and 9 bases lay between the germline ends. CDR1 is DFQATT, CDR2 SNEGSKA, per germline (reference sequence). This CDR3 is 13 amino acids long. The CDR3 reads CSARDRGIETQYF. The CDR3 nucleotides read TGCAGTGCTAGAGATCGAGGGATAGAGACCCAGTACTTC.

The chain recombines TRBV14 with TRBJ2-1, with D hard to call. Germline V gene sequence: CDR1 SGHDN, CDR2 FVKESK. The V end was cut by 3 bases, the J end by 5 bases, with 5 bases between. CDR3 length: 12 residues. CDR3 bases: TGTGCCAGCAGCCATTTTAACAATGAGCAGTTCTTC. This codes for CASSHFNNEQFF.

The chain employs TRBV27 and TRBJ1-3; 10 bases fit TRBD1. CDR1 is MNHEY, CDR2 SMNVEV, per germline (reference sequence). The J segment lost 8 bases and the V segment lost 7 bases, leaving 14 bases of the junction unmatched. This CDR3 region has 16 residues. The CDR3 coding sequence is TGTGCCAGCAAGGGACAGGGGACACCCGAGGTAGACACCATATATTTT. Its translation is CASKGQGTPEVDTIYF.

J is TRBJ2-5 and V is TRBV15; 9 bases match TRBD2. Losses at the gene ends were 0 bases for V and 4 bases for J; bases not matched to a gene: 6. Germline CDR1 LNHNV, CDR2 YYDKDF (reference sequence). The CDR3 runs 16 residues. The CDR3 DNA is TGTGCCACCAGCAGAGATAAAGGTAGCGGGGGAGAGACCCAGTACTTC. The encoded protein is CATSRDKGSGGETQYF. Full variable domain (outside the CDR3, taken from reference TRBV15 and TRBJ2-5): DAMVIQNPRYQVTQFGKPVTLSCSQTLNHNVMYWYQQKSSQAPKLLFHYYDKDFNNEADTPDNFQSRRPNTSFCFLDIRSPGLGDTAMYLCATSRDKGSGGETQYFGPGTRLLVL.

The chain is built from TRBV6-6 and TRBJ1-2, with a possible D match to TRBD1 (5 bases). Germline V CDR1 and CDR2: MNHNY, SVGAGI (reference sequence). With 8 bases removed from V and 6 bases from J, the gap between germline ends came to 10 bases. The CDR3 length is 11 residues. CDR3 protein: CASEGEDGYTF. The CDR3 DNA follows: TGTGCCAGCGAAGGGGAAGATGGCTACACCTTC.

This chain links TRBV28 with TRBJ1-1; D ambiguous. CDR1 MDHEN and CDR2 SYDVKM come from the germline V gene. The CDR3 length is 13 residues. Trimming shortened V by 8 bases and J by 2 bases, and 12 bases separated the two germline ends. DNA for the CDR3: TGTGCCAGCTCCCAAAGACGTAACACTGAAGCTTTCTTT. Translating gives CASSQRRNTEAFF.

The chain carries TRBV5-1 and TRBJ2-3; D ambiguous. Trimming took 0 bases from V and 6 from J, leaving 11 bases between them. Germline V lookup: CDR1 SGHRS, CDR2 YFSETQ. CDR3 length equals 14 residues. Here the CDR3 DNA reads TGCGCCAGCAGCTTGGGGTCCATGCGGGATACGCAGTATTTT. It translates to CASSLGSMRDTQYF.

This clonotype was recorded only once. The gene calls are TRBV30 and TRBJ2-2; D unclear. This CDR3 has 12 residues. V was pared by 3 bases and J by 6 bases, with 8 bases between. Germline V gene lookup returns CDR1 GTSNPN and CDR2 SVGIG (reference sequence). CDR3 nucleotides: TGTGCCTGGAGGGTGTTCGCCGGGGAGCTGTTTTTT. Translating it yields CAWRVFAGELFF. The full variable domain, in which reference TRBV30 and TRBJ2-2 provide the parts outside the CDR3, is SQTIHQWPATLVQPVGSPLSLECTVEGTSNPNLYWYRQAAGRGLQLLFYSVGIGQISSEVPQNLSASRPQDRQFILSSKKLLLSDSGFYLCAWRVFAGELFFGEGSRLTVL.

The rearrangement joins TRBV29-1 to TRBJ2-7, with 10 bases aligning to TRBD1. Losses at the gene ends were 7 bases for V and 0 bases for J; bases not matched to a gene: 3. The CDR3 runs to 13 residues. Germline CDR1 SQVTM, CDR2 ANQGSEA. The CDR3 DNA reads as TGCAGCGCTGGGACAGGGGACTCCTACGAGCAGTACTTC. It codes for CSAGTGDSYEQYF.

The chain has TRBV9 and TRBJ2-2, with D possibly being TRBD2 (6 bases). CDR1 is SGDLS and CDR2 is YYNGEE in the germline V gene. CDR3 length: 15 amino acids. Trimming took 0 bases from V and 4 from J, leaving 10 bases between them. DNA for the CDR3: TGTGCCAGCAGCGTAGGGGGGGTTGGCACCGGGGAGCTGTTTTTT. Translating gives CASSVGGVGTGELFF. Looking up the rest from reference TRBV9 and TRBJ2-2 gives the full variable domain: DSGVTQTPKHLITATGQRVTLRCSPRSGDLSVYWYQQSLDQGLQFLIQYYNGEERAKGNILERFSAQQFPDLHSELNLSSLELGDSALYFCASSVGGVGTGELFFGEGSRLTVL.

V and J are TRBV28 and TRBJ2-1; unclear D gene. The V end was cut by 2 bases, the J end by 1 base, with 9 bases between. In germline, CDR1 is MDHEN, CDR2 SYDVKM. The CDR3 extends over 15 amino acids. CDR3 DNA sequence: TGTGCCAGCAGTTTACAGTTAGGTTCCTACAATGAGCAGTTCTTC. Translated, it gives CASSLQLGSYNEQFF. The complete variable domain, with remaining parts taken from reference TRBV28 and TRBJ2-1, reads DVKVTQSSRYLVKRTGEKVFLECVQDMDHENMFWYRQDPGLGLRLIYFSYDVKMKEKGDIPEGYSVSREKKERFSLILESASTNQTSMYLCASSLQLGSYNEQFFGPGTRLTVL.

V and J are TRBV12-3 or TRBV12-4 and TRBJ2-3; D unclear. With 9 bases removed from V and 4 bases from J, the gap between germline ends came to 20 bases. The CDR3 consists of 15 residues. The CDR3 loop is CASRHQDEFSDTQYF. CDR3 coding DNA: TGTGCCAGTCGTCACCAGGACGAGTTTTCAGATACGCAGTATTTT.

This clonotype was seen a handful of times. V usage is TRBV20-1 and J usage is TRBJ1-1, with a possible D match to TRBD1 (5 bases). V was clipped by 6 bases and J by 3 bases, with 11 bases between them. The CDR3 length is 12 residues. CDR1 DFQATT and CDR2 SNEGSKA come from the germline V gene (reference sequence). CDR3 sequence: CSAPDTHTEAFF. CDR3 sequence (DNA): TGCAGTGCCCCGGACACCCACACTGAAGCTTTCTTT.

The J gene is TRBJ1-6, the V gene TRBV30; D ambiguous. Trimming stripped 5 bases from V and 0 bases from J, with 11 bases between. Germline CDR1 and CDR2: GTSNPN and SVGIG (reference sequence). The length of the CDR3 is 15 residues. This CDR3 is CAWLPRSSYNSPLHF. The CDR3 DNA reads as TGTGCCTGGCTTCCCCGGAGCTCCTATAATTCACCCCTCCACTTT.